A single T cell receptor (beta chain) is shown here with its context. The protocol was immunoSEQ multiplex PCR, while the TCRdb copy is restricted to in-frame clones and leaves out a portion. Among more than 65,000 clones listed, roughly 92% were seen once. The germline V gene has CDR1 SGHTA and CDR2 FQGNSA. V was pared by 2 bases and J by 4 bases, with 12 bases between. CDR3 size: 15 residues. This sample was included in a study of technical replicates of blood from a handful of donors. The clonotype was recovered from a human donor in good health. V usage is TRBV7-2 and J usage is TRBJ1-3; weak D call: TRBD1 (6 bases). The sequencing input was T cells isolated from PBMCs. CDR3: CASSLLQGRGNTIYF. The CDR3 DNA sequence: TGTGCCAGCAGCTTACTCCAGGGGAGAGGAAACACCATATATTTT.